This passage covers 27 T cell receptor beta chains from one sample sequenced in a study. Measured with immunoSEQ multiplex PCR; TCRdb has only the in-frame clones, and not every one. The profile covers roughly 68,000 clones, with 93% appearing a single time and 4% to 5% taken by the ten largest. Sequences were obtained from PBMCs. The source of these receptors is a middle-aged man with rheumatoid arthritis.

The rearrangement joins TRBV5-1 to TRBJ2-7; TRBD2 is a possible D gene (5 bases). V was trimmed by 2 bases and J by 5 bases, leaving 14 bases between them. Germline CDR1 is SGHRS and CDR2 is YFSETQ. CDR3 length: 14 amino acids. CDR3: CASSLGLFGDEQYF. CDR3 nucleotides: TGCGCCAGCAGCTTAGGACTCTTCGGGGACGAGCAGTACTTC.

The V call is TRBV5-1, the J call TRBJ1-1, with D possibly TRBD1 on 6 matching bases. Germline-derived CDR1 and CDR2 are SGHRS and YFSETQ. This CDR3 is built from 15 residues. Trimming stripped 4 bases from V and 0 bases from J, with 13 bases between. The CDR3 nucleotides read TGCGCCAGCAGCCTTACAGGGTCGATGAACACTGAAGCTTTCTTT. It translates to CASSLTGSMNTEAFF.

The J gene is TRBJ1-1, the V gene TRBV28, with 9 bases matching TRBD1. The V segment lost 5 bases and the J segment 10 bases; nucleotides outside the gene matches: 2. Germline V gene sequence: CDR1 MDHEN, CDR2 SYDVKM. The CDR3 spans 11 residues. The CDR3 DNA reads TGTGCCAGCAGTCGACAGGGGGTAGCTTTCTTT. Translated, it gives CASSRQGVAFF.

The gene calls are TRBV10-3 and TRBJ2-7; no definite D call. V lost 11 bases, J lost 2 bases, and 19 bases lay in between. This CDR3 region has 14 residues. Germline lookup yields CDR1 ENHRY and CDR2 SYGVKD. The CDR3: CASGWGPGPYEQYF. The CDR3 DNA follows: TGTGCCTCAGGTTGGGGTCCCGGGCCCTACGAGCAGTACTTC.

The CDR3 loop reads CASSPSGYGYTF. CDR3 DNA: TGTGCCAGCAGTCCATCAGGTTATGGCTACACCTTC. The chain employs TRBV27 and TRBJ1-2; D is ambiguous. The CDR3 contains 12 residues. Trimming cost V 5 bases and J 5 bases, with 9 bases left between them. Germline CDR1 MNHEY, CDR2 SMNVEV (reference sequence).

The V call is TRBV5-4, the J call TRBJ2-2, with 10 bases fitting TRBD2. Germline CDR1 reads SGHNT; CDR2 reads YYREEE (reference sequence). The CDR3 extends over 16 amino acids. The V segment lost 4 bases and the J segment 2 bases; nucleotides outside the gene matches: 5. The CDR3 bases are TGTGCCAGCAGCAGCCCTAGCGGGGGTAACACCGGGGAGCTGTTTTTT. Protein: CASSSPSGGNTGELFF.

V gene TRBV28 combines with J gene TRBJ1-2; TRBD1 aligns across 7 bases. The CDR3 has 14 residues. CDR1 and CDR2 from the germline V gene are MDHEN and SYDVKM. The ends lost 2 bases at V and 8 bases at J; junction bases unmatched: 8. In DNA, the CDR3 is TGTGCCAGCAGTTTAGTTCAACAGGGGAGCGGCTACACCTTC. The encoded protein is CASSLVQQGSGYTF.

The J gene is TRBJ2-2, the V gene TRBV5-1, with D hard to call. The V and J ends lost 6 bases and 4 bases respectively, with 13 bases between them. The CDR3 is 14 amino acids. CDR1 and CDR2 from the germline V gene are SGHRS and YFSETQ. The CDR3: CASNPSTLTGELFF. The CDR3 nucleotides read TGCGCCAGCAACCCCAGTACACTCACCGGGGAGCTGTTTTTT.

The chain joins TRBV9 to TRBJ2-5; tentative D call: TRBD1 (7 bases). V dropped 3 bases and J dropped 1 base, with 10 bases sitting between them. The CDR3 is 14 amino acids. CDR1 is SGDLS, CDR2 YYNGEE, per germline. The CDR3 region is CASSGQGGQETQYF. In nucleotides, the CDR3 is TGTGCCAGCAGCGGACAGGGAGGCCAAGAGACCCAGTACTTC.

The J gene is TRBJ1-2, the V gene TRBV11-2, with unresolved D. V shed 1 base and J shed 1 base, with 7 bases lying between them. The CDR3 sequence is 14 residues long. Per germline, CDR1 SGHAT and CDR2 FQNNGV. CDR3 sequence: CASSLGSVNYGYTF. CDR3 bases: TGTGCCAGCAGCTTAGGGTCAGTTAACTATGGCTACACCTTC. The variable domain in full, with the rest retrieved from reference TRBV11-2 and TRBJ1-2, is EAGVAQSPRYKIIEKRQSVAFWCNPISGHATLYWYQQILGQGPKLLIQFQNNGVVDDSQLPKDRFSAERLKGVDSTLKIQPAKLEDSAVYLCASSLGSVNYGYTFGSGTRLTVV.

This sequence joins TRBV6-2 or TRBV6-3 and TRBJ2-2, with D possibly TRBD2 on 5 matching bases. V gave up 2 bases and J gave up 0 bases, with 7 bases separating them. The CDR3 runs to 15 residues. The germline gives CDR1 MNHEY, CDR2 SVGEGT. The CDR3 is CASSYDGTNTGELFF. The CDR3 DNA follows: TGTGCCAGCAGTTACGACGGGACGAACACCGGGGAGCTGTTTTTT.

This chain joins TRBV5-1 and TRBJ2-1; D uncertain. The CDR3 has 16 residues. The V end was cut by 5 bases, the J end by 0 bases, with 15 bases between. In germline, CDR1 is SGHRS, CDR2 YFSETQ. Written as DNA, the CDR3 is TGCGCCAGCAGGTACGACGGGTCGAGCTCCTACAATGAGCAGTTCTTC. It encodes CASRYDGSSSYNEQFF.

The chain joins TRBV3-1 (or the pseudogene TRBV3-2) to TRBJ2-7; 8 nucleotides align to TRBD1. Unmatched junction bases numbered 8, after V lost 3 bases and J lost 4 bases. The germline gives CDR1 LGHDT, CDR2 YNNKEL (reference sequence). The CDR3 contains 15 residues. Here the CDR3 reads CASSHPTGTGYEQYF. The CDR3 DNA reads TGTGCCAGCAGCCATCCCACCGGGACAGGATACGAGCAGTACTTC.

The rearrangement links TRBV27 to TRBJ2-1; the D gene is possibly TRBD1 (6 bases). The V gene lost 5 bases and the J gene lost 5 bases, with 31 bases spanning the gap. Germline CDR1 and CDR2: MNHEY and SMNVEV (reference sequence). This CDR3 has 20 amino acids. The CDR3 coding sequence is TGTGCCAGCAGTCACACCGAAATACACGCAGGGGAGCTACCTGACAATGAGCAGTTCTTC. Its protein is CASSHTEIHAGELPDNEQFF.

The chain has TRBV3-1 (or the pseudogene TRBV3-2) and TRBJ2-3; D is perhaps TRBD2 (6 bases). The CDR3 consists of 15 residues. V lost 4 bases and J 4 bases, leaving 15 bases between the germline ends. Germline assignment: CDR1 LGHDT and CDR2 YNNKEL (reference sequence). The CDR3 DNA reads TGTGCCAGCAGCCGGGGACTTAATGTTGCAGATACGCAGTATTTT. It yields the protein CASSRGLNVADTQYF.

V gene TRBV6-5 combines with J gene TRBJ1-1, with 7 bases that match TRBD1. The CDR3 is 14 residues long. Losses at the gene ends were 3 bases for V and 9 bases for J; bases not matched to a gene: 10. Per germline, CDR1 MNHEY and CDR2 SVGAGI. The DNA for the CDR3 is TGTGCCAGCAGTTATCAAGTCGGGACAGATCAAGCTTTCTTT. Translating it yields CASSYQVGTDQAFF.

This chain links TRBV7-2 with TRBJ1-1, with D perhaps matching TRBD1 (6 bases). Per the germline V gene, CDR1 is SGHTA and CDR2 is FQGNSA. This CDR3 has 13 residues. V lost 5 bases, J lost 4 bases, and 11 bases lay in between. CDR3 nucleotides: TGTGCCAGCAGCGAACAGGGTCGCACTGAAGCTTTCTTT. Encoded protein: CASSEQGRTEAFF. The whole variable domain, remainder taken from reference TRBV7-2 and TRBJ1-1, is GAGVSQSPSNKVTEKGKDVELRCDPISGHTALYWYRQSLGQGLEFLIYFQGNSAPDKSGLPSDRFSAERTGGSVSTLTIQRTQQEDSAVYLCASSEQGRTEAFFGQGTRLTVV.

V is TRBV10-3 and J is TRBJ2-7; 13 bases map to TRBD2. Germline V gives CDR1 ENHRY, CDR2 SYGVKD. The CDR3 has 15 amino acids. V shed 3 bases, J shed 7 bases, and the junction held 6 bases outside the gene matches. CDR3 region: CAISDSKLAGGEQYF. DNA of the CDR3: TGTGCCATCAGTGACTCGAAACTAGCGGGGGGGGAGCAGTACTTC.

The chain joins TRBV10-3 to TRBJ1-3; D is ambiguous. Germline values: CDR1 ENHRY, CDR2 SYGVKD. V gave up 4 bases and J gave up 0 bases, with 22 bases separating them. The CDR3 spans 19 residues. The CDR3 sequence: CAISGPRKRETLSGNTIYF. CDR3 DNA: TGTGCCATCAGTGGACCCCGAAAGAGGGAAACTCTCTCTGGAAACACCATATATTTT.

The V call is TRBV19, the J call TRBJ1-2; 11 bases fit TRBD1. This CDR3 is built from 15 residues. Germline V gene sequence: CDR1 LNHDA, CDR2 SQIVND (reference sequence). Trimming took 6 bases from V and 2 from J; bases not matched to a gene: 5. CDR3 sequence (DNA): TGTGCCAGTAGAAGGGGACAGGGGGTGAACTATGGCTACACCTTC. This codes for CASRRGQGVNYGYTF.

The chain recombines TRBV5-1 with TRBJ2-3; TRBD1 matches at 8 bases. In germline, CDR1 is SGHRS, CDR2 YFSETQ. V shed 1 base, J shed 4 bases, and the junction held 5 bases outside the gene matches. The CDR3 spans 15 residues. The CDR3 DNA sequence: TGCGCCAGCAGCTTGATCGGGACAGGCCCAGATACGCAGTATTTT. Its protein product is CASSLIGTGPDTQYF.

The chain couples TRBV18 to TRBJ2-3; the D is unclear. Germline V CDR1 and CDR2: KGHSH, LQKENI. The CDR3 is 15 amino acids. Trimming shortened V by 0 bases and J by 6 bases, and 13 bases separated the two germline ends. The CDR3 protein is CASSPPLAKRDTQYF. The CDR3 DNA is TGTGCCAGCTCACCACCTTTAGCCAAAAGGGATACGCAGTATTTT.

The chain employs TRBV30 and TRBJ1-1; D is uncertain. This CDR3 is built from 14 residues. Looked up from germline, CDR1 is GTSNPN and CDR2 is SVGIG (reference sequence). The V end lost 4 bases, the J end lost 4 bases, and 16 bases lay between the germline ends. Here the CDR3 reads CAWNLGPGGTEAFF. The CDR3 DNA follows: TGTGCCTGGAATTTAGGTCCAGGCGGCACTGAAGCTTTCTTT.

The genes are TRBV5-4 and TRBJ2-3; D possibly matches TRBD1 or TRBD2 (6 bases each). V was trimmed by 0 bases and J by 3 bases, leaving 11 bases between them. The CDR3 extends over 15 amino acids. Germline assignment: CDR1 SGHNT and CDR2 YYREEE (reference sequence). Written as DNA, the CDR3 is TGTGCCAGCAGCTTGGCGGGGGCAGGTACAGATACGCAGTATTTT. Translated: CASSLAGAGTDTQYF.

This rearrangement joins TRBV5-1 to TRBJ1-5, with unresolved D. Between the trimmed V and J ends, which lost 0 bases and 0 bases, there was a span of 10 bases. CDR1 SGHRS and CDR2 YFSETQ come from the germline V gene. The CDR3 has 16 amino acids. The CDR3 protein is CASSLVPEYSNQPQHF. The DNA of the CDR3 is TGCGCCAGCAGCTTGGTTCCGGAATATAGCAATCAGCCCCAGCATTTT.

V usage is TRBV4-3 and J usage is TRBJ2-4, with 10 bases lining up with TRBD1. The J segment lost 8 bases and the V segment lost 1 base, leaving 2 bases of the junction unmatched. Per the germline V gene, CDR1 is LGHNA and CDR2 is YSLEER. The CDR3 is 14 residues long. DNA for the CDR3: TGCGCCAGCAGCCAAGGGACAGGGGGGCACATTCAGTACTTC. Translated, it gives CASSQGTGGHIQYF.

The J gene is TRBJ2-1, the V gene TRBV5-1, with a possible D match to TRBD1 (6 bases). Germline V lookup: CDR1 SGHRS, CDR2 YFSETQ. With 0 bases removed from V and 0 bases from J, the gap between germline ends came to 7 bases. The CDR3 has 15 residues. CDR3 residues: CASSLEGGSYNEQFF. DNA of the CDR3: TGCGCCAGCAGCTTGGAAGGGGGCTCCTACAATGAGCAGTTCTTC.